This T cell receptor (beta chain) was sequenced during a study of blood T cell repertoires in COVID-19. In the original analysis: Reference gene primers were amplified, and this amplification served to estimate nucleated cell counts. The data were produced by immunoSEQ multiplex PCR, yet TCRdb's version contains in-frame clones alone and is incomplete. V and J calls and clone size come straight from that table; D and trimming were deduced from the DNA. The table shows about 220,000 clones, with about nine tenths occurring only once. Germline CDR1 reads SGHAT; CDR2 reads FQNNGV. The CDR3 has 16 amino acids. The V segment lost 5 bases and the J segment 3 bases; nucleotides outside the gene matches: 9.

This sequence originates from a young woman who had recovered from COVID-19. Sample: PBMCs or T cells enriched from blood (not recorded which). The chain recombines TRBV11-2 with TRBJ2-2, with 7 bases lining up with TRBD2. The CDR3 sequence is CASSLAGTTHTGELFF. The CDR3 DNA follows: TGTGCCAGCAGCCTCGCCGGGACTACACACACCGGGGAGCTGTTTTTT.